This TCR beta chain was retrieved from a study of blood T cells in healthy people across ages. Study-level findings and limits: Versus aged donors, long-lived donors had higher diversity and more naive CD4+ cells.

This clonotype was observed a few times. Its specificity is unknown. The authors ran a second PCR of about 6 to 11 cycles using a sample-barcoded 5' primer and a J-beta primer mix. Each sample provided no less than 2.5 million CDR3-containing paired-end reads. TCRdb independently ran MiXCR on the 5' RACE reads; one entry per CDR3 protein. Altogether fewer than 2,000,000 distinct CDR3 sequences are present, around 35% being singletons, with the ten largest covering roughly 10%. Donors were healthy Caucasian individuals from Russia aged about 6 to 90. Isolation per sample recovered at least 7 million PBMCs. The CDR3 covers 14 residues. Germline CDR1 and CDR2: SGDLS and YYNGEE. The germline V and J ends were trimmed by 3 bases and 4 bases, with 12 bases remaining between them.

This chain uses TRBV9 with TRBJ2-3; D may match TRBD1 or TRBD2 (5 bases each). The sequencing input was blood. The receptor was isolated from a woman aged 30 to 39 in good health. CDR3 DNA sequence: TGTGCCAGCAGCGCCCCGAGGGACCCAGATACGCAGTATTTT. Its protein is CASSAPRDPDTQYF.